This TCR beta chain was recovered during a study of cytomegalovirus exposure and HLA in healthy donors. Both 60 Vbeta primers and 13 Jbeta primers went into the PCR. The table came from immunoSEQ multiplex PCR; TCRdb's copy has only in-frame clones and leaves some out. The repertoire holds about 220,000 clones, roughly 85% seen once, with approximately 1.8% in the top ten. CDR3 length: 11 residues. Trimming took 4 bases from V and 5 from J, leaving 5 bases between them. Looked up from germline, CDR1 is MNHEY and CDR2 is SVGAGI. In regard to this clone: Different DNA sequences within this sample yield the same CDR3.

Sequencing was carried out using PBMCs. The receptor comes from a male donor in good health and CMV-seronegative. The J gene is TRBJ2-5, the V gene TRBV6-5; D unresolved. CDR3 in DNA: TGTGCCAGCAGTTTCGGGGAGACCCAGTACTTC. This gives the protein CASSFGETQYF.